The 23 T cell receptor beta chains given below trace back to one sample, sequenced in a study of blood T cell repertoires in COVID-19. TCRdb's copy holds only in-frame clones and misses some; the assay was immunoSEQ multiplex PCR. The sample records about 300,000 clones, approximately 91% being singletons. Sequenced material: peripheral blood. The receptors shown here come from a woman younger than 45 with COVID-19, enrolled during active disease.

This clone was detected only once. DNA for the CDR3: TGTGCCAGCAGTCCCGGGATGAACACTGAAGCTTTCTTT. The encoded protein is CASSPGMNTEAFF. The V call is TRBV6-4, the J call TRBJ1-1; D call uncertain. The CDR3 consists of 13 residues. The germline gives CDR1 MRHNA, CDR2 SNTAGT. V gave up 5 bases and J gave up 0 bases, with 7 bases separating them.

This chain connects TRBV19 to TRBJ2-7; 7 positions match TRBD2. Germline CDR1 reads LNHDA; CDR2 reads SQIVND (reference sequence). The CDR3 contains 18 residues. V trimming: 4 bases; J trimming: 3 bases; junction bases outside the gene matches: 18. Here the CDR3 DNA reads TGTGCCAGTAGTACCCATACGGCGGGAGCGGAAAAGTACTACGAGCAGTACTTC. It yields the protein CASSTHTAGAEKYYEQYF.

This rearrangement joins TRBV24-1 to TRBJ1-5; no clear D gene. The CDR3 covers 14 residues. Germline assignment: CDR1 KGHDR and CDR2 SFDVKD. Trimming stripped 3 bases from V and 3 bases from J, with 8 bases between. CDR3 in amino acids: CATSDALSNQPQHF. The CDR3 bases are TGTGCCACCAGTGATGCACTCTCCAATCAGCCCCAGCATTTT.

The gene calls are TRBV9 and TRBJ1-1; no definite D call. There are 13 residues in the CDR3. Trimming took 0 bases from V and 11 from J, leaving 14 bases between them. Germline-derived CDR1 and CDR2 are SGDLS and YYNGEE. CDR3 in amino acids: CASSVGTLETAFF. The DNA of the CDR3 is TGTGCCAGCAGCGTAGGGACTCTTGAAACGGCTTTCTTT.

About this clone: Other DNA sequences in the sample encode the same CDR3. The chain links TRBV5-1 to TRBJ2-2; 8 bases are shared with TRBD2. Germline V gene data show CDR1 as SGHRS and CDR2 as YFSETQ. The ends lost 0 bases at V and 2 bases at J; junction bases unmatched: 3. This CDR3 is built from 16 residues. CDR3 residues: CASSLVTSGNTGELFF. CDR3 DNA: TGCGCCAGCAGCTTGGTTACTAGCGGTAACACCGGGGAGCTGTTTTTT. The variable domain in full, with the rest retrieved from reference TRBV5-1 and TRBJ2-2, is KAGVTQTPRYLIKTRGQQVTLSCSPISGHRSVSWYQQTPGQGLQFLFEYFSETQRNKGNFPGRFSGRQFSNSRSEMNVSTLELGDSALYLCASSLVTSGNTGELFFGEGSRLTVL.

V and J are TRBV2 and TRBJ2-2; the match to TRBD1 covers 9 bases. Trimming removed 6 bases from V and 1 base from J; junction bases left unmatched: 6. Germline-derived CDR1 and CDR2 are SNHLY and FYNNEI. The CDR3 loop spans 16 amino acids. CDR3 loop: CASRPQGAENTGELFF. CDR3 nucleotides: TGTGCCAGCAGACCACAGGGGGCGGAGAACACCGGGGAGCTGTTTTTT.

Remarks on this clone: This same CDR3 is encoded by further DNA sequences in the sample. CDR3 protein: CASSLVASGSSYNEQFF. The CDR3 region has the DNA TGCGCCAGCAGCTTGGTAGCTAGCGGGAGCTCCTACAATGAGCAGTTCTTC. The V gene is TRBV5-1, the J gene TRBJ2-1, with 10 bases fitting TRBD2. In germline, CDR1 is SGHRS, CDR2 YFSETQ. Trimming took 0 bases from V and 0 from J; bases not matched to a gene: 3. The CDR3 runs 17 residues. The full variable domain, its missing parts supplied by reference TRBV5-1 and TRBJ2-1, is KAGVTQTPRYLIKTRGQQVTLSCSPISGHRSVSWYQQTPGQGLQFLFEYFSETQRNKGNFPGRFSGRQFSNSRSEMNVSTLELGDSALYLCASSLVASGSSYNEQFFGPGTRLTVL.

The gene calls are TRBV28 and TRBJ2-2; TRBD1 matches 8 bases. With V trimmed by 4 bases and J by 3 bases, 4 bases remained unmatched. From germline, CDR1 is MDHEN and CDR2 SYDVKM. The CDR3 is 15 residues long. CDR3: CASSSDRAYTGELFF. CDR3 DNA sequence: TGTGCCAGCAGTTCGGACAGGGCTTACACCGGGGAGCTGTTTTTT.

This rearrangement joins TRBV30 to TRBJ2-7, with TRBD1 matching 9 bases. Germline CDR1 reads GTSNPN; CDR2 reads SVGIG (reference sequence). CDR3 length: 12 amino acids. Trimming took 5 bases from V and 5 from J; bases not matched to a gene: 4. The CDR3 sequence is CAWAGQGDEQYF. CDR3 coding DNA: TGTGCCTGGGCGGGACAGGGTGACGAGCAGTACTTC.

This clone has more than one count but fewer than ten. V and J are TRBV28 and TRBJ2-7; 9 nucleotides match TRBD2. V gave up 10 bases and J gave up 4 bases; unmatched junction bases: 20. CDR3 length equals 17 residues. Germline CDR1 is MDHEN and CDR2 is SYDVKM. CDR3 in DNA: TGTGCCACGTGGGTCTGGCGGGAGGGCCGGAGGTTGTACGAGCAGTACTTC. It is translated as CATWVWREGRRLYEQYF.

V usage is TRBV5-1 and J usage is TRBJ2-2; the D gene is possibly TRBD2 (6 bases). The CDR3 is 14 amino acids. V shed 4 bases and J shed 4 bases, with 11 bases lying between them. In germline, CDR1 is SGHRS, CDR2 YFSETQ. CDR3 sequence (DNA): TGCGCCAGCAGCCACGGGACTTCCACCGGGGAGCTGTTTTTT. Its protein product is CASSHGTSTGELFF. The full variable domain, its missing parts supplied by reference TRBV5-1 and TRBJ2-2, is KAGVTQTPRYLIKTRGQQVTLSCSPISGHRSVSWYQQTPGQGLQFLFEYFSETQRNKGNFPGRFSGRQFSNSRSEMNVSTLELGDSALYLCASSHGTSTGELFFGEGSRLTVL.

The count of this clone is one. V and J are TRBV27 and TRBJ2-7, with a possible D match to TRBD2 (5 bases). The CDR3 consists of 13 residues. Trimming stripped 5 bases from V and 5 bases from J, with 13 bases between. Germline V lookup: CDR1 MNHEY, CDR2 SMNVEV (reference sequence). The CDR3 protein is CASSGGLFDEQYF. The DNA for the CDR3 is TGTGCCAGCAGTGGCGGACTTTTTGACGAGCAGTACTTC.

This clone has a handful of counts. The sample has other DNA sequences that encode this CDR3 too. This chain links TRBV12-3 or TRBV12-4 with TRBJ1-1; D perhaps matches TRBD1 (5 bases). Deletions cut 3 bases from V and 5 bases from J, with 10 bases between. This CDR3 region has 13 residues. DNA for the CDR3: TGTGCCAGCAGTTTCACGGGGGGAACTGAAGCTTTCTTT. This gives the protein CASSFTGGTEAFF.

This chain connects TRBV5-5 to TRBJ2-5; 7 nucleotides line up with TRBD1. The germline V gene encodes CDR1 SGHKS and CDR2 YYEKEE (reference sequence). This CDR3 is 14 amino acids long. V lost 4 bases to trimming and J lost 2 bases; unmatched junction nucleotides: 5. In DNA form, the CDR3 reads TGTGCCAGCAGCGTGGGGGACAGACAAGAGACCCAGTACTTC. It encodes CASSVGDRQETQYF. Drawing the rest from reference TRBV5-5 and TRBJ2-5, the complete variable domain is DAGVTQSPTHLIKTRGQQVTLRCSPISGHKSVSWYQQVLGQGPQFIFQYYEKEERGRGNFPDRFSARQFPNYSSELNVNALLLGDSALYLCASSVGDRQETQYFGPGTRLLVL.

J is TRBJ2-4 and V is TRBV11-2; the match to TRBD1 covers 9 bases. This CDR3 region has 15 residues. Germline assignment: CDR1 SGHAT and CDR2 FQNNGV. The J segment lost 6 bases and the V segment lost 4 bases, leaving 7 bases of the junction unmatched. This CDR3 reads CASSSHRGRGNIQYF. CDR3 DNA: TGTGCCAGCAGCTCACACAGGGGGCGAGGAAACATTCAGTACTTC.

V is TRBV2 and J is TRBJ1-3; TRBD1 matches 8 bases. Germline V lookup: CDR1 SNHLY, CDR2 FYNNEI. The length of the CDR3 is 16 residues. V gave up 5 bases and J gave up 0 bases; unmatched junction bases: 6. CDR3 amino acids: CASSPDRGLSGNTIYF. The DNA for the CDR3 is TGTGCCAGCAGTCCCGACAGGGGACTCTCTGGAAACACCATATATTTT.

V gene TRBV3-1 (or the pseudogene TRBV3-2) combines with J gene TRBJ2-2; 8 nucleotides agree with TRBD2. Germline CDR1 is LGHDT and CDR2 is YNNKEL (reference sequence). V dropped 9 bases and J dropped 4; count of bases not matched to a gene: 7. The CDR3 runs to 14 residues. The CDR3 reads CASLAGGSTGELFF. Written as DNA, the CDR3 is TGTGCCAGTTTGGCGGGAGGCTCCACCGGGGAGCTGTTTTTT.

The chain combines TRBV7-3 with TRBJ2-6, with 9 bases identical to TRBD1. J gave up 1 base and V 6 bases, and 7 bases lay outside the gene matches. This CDR3 region has 17 residues. The germline CDR1 and CDR2 sequences are SGHTA and FQGTGA. CDR3 residues: CASSSGTGLSGANVLTF. The CDR3, as DNA: TGTGCCAGCAGTTCCGGGACAGGGCTGTCTGGGGCCAACGTCCTGACTTTC. Full variable domain (outside the CDR3, taken from reference TRBV7-3 and TRBJ2-6): GAGVSQTPSNKVTEKGKYVELRCDPISGHTALYWYRQSLGQGPEFLIYFQGTGAADDSGLPNDRFFAVRPEGSVSTLKIQRTERGDSAVYLCASSSGTGLSGANVLTFGAGSRLTVL.

CDR3: CASSREIDQPQHF. CDR3 nucleotides: TGTGCCAGTAGTAGAGAAATCGATCAGCCCCAGCATTTT. The genes are TRBV19 and TRBJ1-5; D remains unclear. Germline lookup yields CDR1 LNHDA and CDR2 SQIVND (reference sequence). With 4 bases removed from V and 5 bases from J, the gap between germline ends came to 9 bases. CDR3 size: 13 residues.

The chain carries TRBV2 and TRBJ1-4, with 9 bases that match TRBD1. V shed 11 bases and J 8 bases; nucleotides not matched to a gene: 9. Germline-derived CDR1 and CDR2 are SNHLY and FYNNEI. CDR3 length: 13 amino acids. The CDR3, as DNA: TGTGCCGCTACCGGGACAGGGCGAGAAAAACTGTTTTTT. Its translation: CAATGTGREKLFF.

The J gene is TRBJ1-2, the V gene TRBV7-9; D call uncertain. Trimming removed 2 bases from V and 10 bases from J, with 8 bases in between. The CDR3 runs to 11 residues. Germline CDR1 and CDR2: SEHNR and FQNEAQ (reference sequence). The CDR3 DNA follows: TGTGCCAGCAGCTTATCAAGCGACTACACCTTC. This encodes CASSLSSDYTF.

The chain is built from TRBV19 and TRBJ1-1; D is perhaps TRBD1 (5 bases). The length of the CDR3 is 14 residues. Trimming cost V 10 bases and J 4 bases, with 19 bases left between them. CDR1 LNHDA and CDR2 SQIVND come from the germline V gene (reference sequence). CDR3 bases: TGTGCCACCGGGACTTCCGGGATCGGCACTGAAGCTTTCTTT. It yields the protein CATGTSGIGTEAFF.

The V and J genes are TRBV10-3 and TRBJ2-1; 9 nucleotides line up with TRBD1. V shed 2 bases and J 0 bases; nucleotides not matched to a gene: 5. This CDR3 region has 17 residues. Germline CDR1 ENHRY, CDR2 SYGVKD. CDR3 protein: CAISEDRGISSYNEQFF. The CDR3 DNA is TGTGCCATCAGTGAGGACAGGGGGATTAGCTCCTACAATGAGCAGTTCTTC.